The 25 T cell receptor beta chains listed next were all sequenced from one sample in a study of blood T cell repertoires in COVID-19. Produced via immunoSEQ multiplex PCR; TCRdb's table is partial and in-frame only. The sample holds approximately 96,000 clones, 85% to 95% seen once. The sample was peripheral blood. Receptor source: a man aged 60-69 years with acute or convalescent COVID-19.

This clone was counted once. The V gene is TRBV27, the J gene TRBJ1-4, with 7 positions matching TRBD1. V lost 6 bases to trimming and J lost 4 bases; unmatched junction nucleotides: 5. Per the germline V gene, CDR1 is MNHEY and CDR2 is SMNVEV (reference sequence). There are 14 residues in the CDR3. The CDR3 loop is CASSRDRVNEKLFF. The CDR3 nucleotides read TGTGCCAGCAGCCGGGACAGAGTTAATGAAAAACTGTTTTTT.

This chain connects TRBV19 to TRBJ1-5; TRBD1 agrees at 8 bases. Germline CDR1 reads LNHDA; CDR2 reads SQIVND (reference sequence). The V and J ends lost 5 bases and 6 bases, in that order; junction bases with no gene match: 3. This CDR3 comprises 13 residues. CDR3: CASSGQGGQPQHF. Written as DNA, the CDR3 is TGTGCCAGTAGTGGACAGGGCGGTCAGCCCCAGCATTTT.

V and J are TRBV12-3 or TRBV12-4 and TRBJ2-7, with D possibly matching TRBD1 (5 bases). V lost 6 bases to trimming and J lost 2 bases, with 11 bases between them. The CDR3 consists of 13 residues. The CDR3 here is CASSQGVTYEQYF. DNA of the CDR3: TGTGCCAGCAGCCAAGGGGTAACCTACGAGCAGTACTTC.

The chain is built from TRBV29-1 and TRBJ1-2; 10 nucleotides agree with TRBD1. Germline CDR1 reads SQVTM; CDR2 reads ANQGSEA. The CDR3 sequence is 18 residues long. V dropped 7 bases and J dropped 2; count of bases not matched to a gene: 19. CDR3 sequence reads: CSGLIPGQGRGGNYGYTF. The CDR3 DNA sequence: TGCAGCGGGCTTATTCCGGGACAGGGGAGGGGAGGCAACTATGGCTACACCTTC.

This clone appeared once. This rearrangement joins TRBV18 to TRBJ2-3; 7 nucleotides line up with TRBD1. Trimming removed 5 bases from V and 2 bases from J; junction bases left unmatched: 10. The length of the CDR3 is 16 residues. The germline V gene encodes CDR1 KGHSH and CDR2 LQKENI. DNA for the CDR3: TGTGCCAGCTCAGTTACCGGGACAGCCTACACAGATACGCAGTATTTT. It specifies CASSVTGTAYTDTQYF.

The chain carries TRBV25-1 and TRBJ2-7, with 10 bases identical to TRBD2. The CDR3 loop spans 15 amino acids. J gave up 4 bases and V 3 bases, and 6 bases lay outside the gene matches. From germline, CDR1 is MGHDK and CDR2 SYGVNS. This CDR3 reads CASSDGVAGGYEQYF. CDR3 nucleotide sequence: TGTGCCAGCAGTGATGGGGTAGCGGGAGGATACGAGCAGTACTTC.

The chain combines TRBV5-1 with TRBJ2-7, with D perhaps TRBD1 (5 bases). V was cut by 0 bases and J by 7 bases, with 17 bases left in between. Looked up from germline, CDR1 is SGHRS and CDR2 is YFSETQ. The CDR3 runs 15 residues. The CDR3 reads CASSLALTAPVEQYF. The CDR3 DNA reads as TGCGCCAGCAGCTTGGCCTTGACAGCCCCCGTGGAGCAGTACTTC.

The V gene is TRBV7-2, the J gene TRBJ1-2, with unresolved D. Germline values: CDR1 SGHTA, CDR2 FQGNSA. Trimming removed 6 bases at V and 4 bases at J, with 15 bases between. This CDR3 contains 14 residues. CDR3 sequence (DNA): TGTGCCAGCAGGGATGTTAGCCAAGGCTATGGCTACACCTTC. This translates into CASRDVSQGYGYTF.

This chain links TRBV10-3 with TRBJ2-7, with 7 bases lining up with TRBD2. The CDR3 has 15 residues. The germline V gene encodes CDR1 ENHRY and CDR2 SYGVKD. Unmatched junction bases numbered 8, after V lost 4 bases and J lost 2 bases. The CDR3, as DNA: TGTGCCATCAGTGGTGGTAGCGGGCAGACCTACGAGCAGTACTTC. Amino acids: CAISGGSGQTYEQYF.

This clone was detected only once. The CDR3 DNA reads as TGTGCCAGCAGGGAGTCGGCCTACAATGAGCAGTTCTTC. It translates to CASRESAYNEQFF. V and J are TRBV6-5 and TRBJ2-1; no clear D. V was trimmed by 6 bases and J by 2 bases, leaving 8 bases between them. This CDR3 comprises 13 residues. Germline CDR1 is MNHEY and CDR2 is SVGAGI.

CDR3 sequence reads: CASGFRTGYYNEQFF. CDR3 DNA sequence: TGTGCCAGTGGCTTCAGGACAGGGTACTACAATGAGCAGTTCTTC. V is TRBV19 and J is TRBJ2-1; 8 bases agree with TRBD1. This CDR3 region has 15 residues. With V trimmed by 8 bases and J by 3 bases, 9 bases remained unmatched. Per germline, CDR1 LNHDA and CDR2 SQIVND (reference sequence).

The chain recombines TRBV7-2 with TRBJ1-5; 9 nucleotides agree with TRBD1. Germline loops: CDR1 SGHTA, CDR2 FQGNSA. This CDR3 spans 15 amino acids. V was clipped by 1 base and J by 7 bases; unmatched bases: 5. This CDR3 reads CASSLGGQGYQPQHF. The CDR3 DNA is TGTGCCAGCAGCTTAGGGGGACAGGGTTACCAGCCCCAGCATTTT.

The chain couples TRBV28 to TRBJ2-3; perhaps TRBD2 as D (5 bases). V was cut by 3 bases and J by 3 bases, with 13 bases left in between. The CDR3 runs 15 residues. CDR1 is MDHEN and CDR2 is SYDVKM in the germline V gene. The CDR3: CASSFLDFGTDTQYF. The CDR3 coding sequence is TGTGCCAGCAGTTTTCTGGACTTTGGGACAGATACGCAGTATTTT.

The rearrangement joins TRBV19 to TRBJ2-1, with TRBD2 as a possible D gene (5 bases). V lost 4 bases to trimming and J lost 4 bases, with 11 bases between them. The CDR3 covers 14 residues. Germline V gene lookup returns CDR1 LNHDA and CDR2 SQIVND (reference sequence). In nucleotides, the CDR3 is TGTGCCAGTAGTACACATACGGGATACAATGAGCAGTTCTTC. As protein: CASSTHTGYNEQFF.

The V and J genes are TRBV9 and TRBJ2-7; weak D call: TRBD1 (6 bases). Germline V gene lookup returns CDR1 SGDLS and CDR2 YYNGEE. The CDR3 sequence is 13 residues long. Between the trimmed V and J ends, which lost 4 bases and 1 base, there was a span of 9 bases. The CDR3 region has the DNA TGTGCCAGCAGCCAAACAGGGTCCTACGAGCAGTACTTC. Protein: CASSQTGSYEQYF.

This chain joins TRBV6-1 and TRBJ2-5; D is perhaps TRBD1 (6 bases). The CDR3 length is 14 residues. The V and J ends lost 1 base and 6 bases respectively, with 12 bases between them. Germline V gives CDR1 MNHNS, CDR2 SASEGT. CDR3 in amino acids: CASSEDRVRKTQYF. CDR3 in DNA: TGTGCCAGCAGTGAAGACAGGGTTAGGAAGACCCAGTACTTC.

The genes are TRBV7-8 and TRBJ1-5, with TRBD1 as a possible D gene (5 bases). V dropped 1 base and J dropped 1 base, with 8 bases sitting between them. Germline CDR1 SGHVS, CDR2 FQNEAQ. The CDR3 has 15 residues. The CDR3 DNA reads TGTGCCAGCAGCTTAGATGGGGCGAGCAATCAGCCCCAGCATTTT. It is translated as CASSLDGASNQPQHF.

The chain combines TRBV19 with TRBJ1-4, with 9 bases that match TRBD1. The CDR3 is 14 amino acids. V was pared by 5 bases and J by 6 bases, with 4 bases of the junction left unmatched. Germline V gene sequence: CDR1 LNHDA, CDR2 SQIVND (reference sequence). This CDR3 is CASSPRQGDEKLFF. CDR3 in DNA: TGTGCCAGTAGTCCCAGACAGGGGGATGAAAAACTGTTTTTT.

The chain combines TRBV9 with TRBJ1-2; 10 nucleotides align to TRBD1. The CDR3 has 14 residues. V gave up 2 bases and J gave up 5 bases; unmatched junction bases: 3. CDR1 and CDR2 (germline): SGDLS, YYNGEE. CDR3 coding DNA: TGTGCCAGCAGCGTTGACAGGGGGCCTTATGGCTACACCTTC. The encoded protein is CASSVDRGPYGYTF.

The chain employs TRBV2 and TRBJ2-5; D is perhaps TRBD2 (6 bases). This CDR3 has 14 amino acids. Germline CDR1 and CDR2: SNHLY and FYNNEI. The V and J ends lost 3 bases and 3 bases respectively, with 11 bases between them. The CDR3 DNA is TGTGCCAGCAGTGATCAGGGAGGTAAAGAGACCCAGTACTTC. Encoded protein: CASSDQGGKETQYF. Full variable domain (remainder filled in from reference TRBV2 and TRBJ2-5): EPEVTQTPSHQVTQMGQEVILRCVPISNHLYFYWYRQILGQKVEFLVSFYNNEISEKSEIFDDQFSVERPDGSNFTLKIRSTKLEDSAMYFCASSDQGGKETQYFGPGTRLLVL.

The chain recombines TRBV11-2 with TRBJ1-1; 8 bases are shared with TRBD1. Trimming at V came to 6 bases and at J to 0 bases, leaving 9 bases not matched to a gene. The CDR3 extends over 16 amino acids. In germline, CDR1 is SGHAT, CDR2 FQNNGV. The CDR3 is CASRQGQGGMNTEAFF. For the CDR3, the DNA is TGTGCCAGCAGACAAGGACAGGGAGGGATGAACACTGAAGCTTTCTTT.

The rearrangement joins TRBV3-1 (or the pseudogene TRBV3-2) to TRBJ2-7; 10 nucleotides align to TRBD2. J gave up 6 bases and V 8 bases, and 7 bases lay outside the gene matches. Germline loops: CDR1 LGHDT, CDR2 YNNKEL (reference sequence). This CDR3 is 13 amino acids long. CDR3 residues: CASALLAGLEQYF. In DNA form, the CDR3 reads TGTGCCAGCGCGCTACTAGCGGGGCTCGAGCAGTACTTC.

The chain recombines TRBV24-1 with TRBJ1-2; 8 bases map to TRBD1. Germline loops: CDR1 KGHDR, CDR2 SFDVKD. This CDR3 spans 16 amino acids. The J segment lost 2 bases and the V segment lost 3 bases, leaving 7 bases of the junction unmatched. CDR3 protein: CATSDDGQGPNYGYTF. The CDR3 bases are TGTGCCACCAGTGATGACGGACAGGGACCAAACTATGGCTACACCTTC.

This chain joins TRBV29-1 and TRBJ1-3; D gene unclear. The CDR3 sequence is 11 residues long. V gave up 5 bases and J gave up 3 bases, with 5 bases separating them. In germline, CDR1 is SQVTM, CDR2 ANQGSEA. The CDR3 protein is CSVFVGNTIYF. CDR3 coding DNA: TGCAGCGTTTTCGTTGGAAACACCATATATTTT.

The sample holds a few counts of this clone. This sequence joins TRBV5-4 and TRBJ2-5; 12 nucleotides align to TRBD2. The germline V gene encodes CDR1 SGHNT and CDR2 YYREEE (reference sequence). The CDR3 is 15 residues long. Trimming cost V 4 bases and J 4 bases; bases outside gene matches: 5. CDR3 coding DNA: TGTGCCAGCAGCCCGCCGGGACTAGCGGGAGAGACCCAGTACTTC. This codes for CASSPPGLAGETQYF.